These 27 T cell receptor beta chains came from one sample sequenced in a study of cytotoxic CD8 clonotypes in ibrutinib-treated CLL (dated by TCRdb to about 2021). Interpreted using the paper, the time point label stands for: 20 to 30 months on ibrutinib. The library relied on the immunoSEQ multiplex PCR assay. The clones in this table, taken by TCRdb from immuneACCESS, are in-frame only. Not every clone is retained; where verified, under half of the shortfall comes from an unresolved V gene, and the cause of the rest is unknown. Within this sample are approximately 120,000 clones, with roughly 57% of them counted one time only. 37% of the sample comes from the top ten. The specimen comprised PBMCs, sampled after 24 months of ibrutinib treatment. Source of these receptors: a human donor with chronic lymphocytic leukemia.

This chain uses TRBV25-1 with TRBJ2-7, with unresolved D. Germline V gene sequence: CDR1 MGHDK, CDR2 SYGVNS. With 8 bases removed from V and 2 bases from J, the gap between germline ends came to 7 bases. This CDR3 comprises 11 residues. CDR3 DNA sequence: TGTGCCAGCCAGTCCGCCTACGAGCAGTACTTC. This encodes CASQSAYEQYF.

J is TRBJ1-3 and V is TRBV4-1; D not resolved. Trimming shortened V by 6 bases and J by 2 bases, and 8 bases separated the two germline ends. The CDR3 contains 13 residues. Germline assignment: CDR1 MGHRA and CDR2 YSYEKL. This chain's CDR3 is CASSTRAGNTIYF. The CDR3 bases are TGCGCCAGCAGTACGAGGGCTGGAAACACCATATATTTT.

The J gene is TRBJ1-2, the V gene TRBV28, with a possible D match to TRBD1 (5 bases). Germline V gene lookup returns CDR1 MDHEN and CDR2 SYDVKM. V was clipped by 3 bases and J by 8 bases, with 25 bases between them. The CDR3 loop spans 17 amino acids. The DNA of the CDR3 is TGTGCCAGCAGTTTGCGGCGTGAGGGACCCCGAATGGGCGGCTACACCTTC. Translation gives CASSLRREGPRMGGYTF.

This chain links TRBV5-1 with TRBJ2-3; 10 bases line up with TRBD1. Trimming removed 4 bases from V and 5 bases from J; junction bases left unmatched: 7. This CDR3 has 15 amino acids. The germline V gene encodes CDR1 SGHRS and CDR2 YFSETQ. In DNA form, the CDR3 reads TGCGCCAGCAGCGGGGGGACAGGGGATAGAGATACGCAGTATTTT. This gives the protein CASSGGTGDRDTQYF. Drawing the rest from reference TRBV5-1 and TRBJ2-3, the complete variable domain is KAGVTQTPRYLIKTRGQQVTLSCSPISGHRSVSWYQQTPGQGLQFLFEYFSETQRNKGNFPGRFSGRQFSNSRSEMNVSTLELGDSALYLCASSGGTGDRDTQYFGPGTRLTVL.

This clone occurred a few times. V is TRBV29-1 and J is TRBJ2-3; D is possibly TRBD1 (6 bases). The germline V gene encodes CDR1 SQVTM and CDR2 ANQGSEA. The V and J ends lost 4 bases and 0 bases respectively, with 11 bases between them. The CDR3 is 14 amino acids. CDR3 region: CSVVGQPSTDTQYF. In DNA, the CDR3 is TGCAGCGTTGTAGGACAGCCTAGCACAGATACGCAGTATTTT.

This chain uses TRBV6-5 with TRBJ1-6; D not certain. Germline-derived CDR1 and CDR2 are MNHEY and SVGAGI. This CDR3 spans 13 amino acids. The germline V and J ends were trimmed by 4 bases and 10 bases, with 11 bases remaining between them. The DNA for the CDR3 is TGTGCCAGCAGTTCTAGCCTCCGGTCACCCCTCCACTTT. Amino acid sequence: CASSSSLRSPLHF.

This clone has ten or more counts. The rearrangement joins TRBV19 to TRBJ2-7; maybe TRBD1 (6 bases). V was shortened by 7 bases and J by 5 bases, with 12 bases between the two germline ends. CDR1 is LNHDA and CDR2 is SQIVND in the germline V gene (reference sequence). This CDR3 contains 12 residues. The CDR3 nucleotides are TGTGCCAGTACAGGGGATGGGGACGAGCAGTACTTC. Protein product: CASTGDGDEQYF. Combining the CDR3 with reference TRBV19 and TRBJ2-7 gives the whole variable domain DGGITQSPKYLFRKEGQNVTLSCEQNLNHDAMYWYRQDPGQGLRLIYYSQIVNDFQKGDIAEGYSVSREKKESFPLTVTSAQKNPTAFYLCASTGDGDEQYFGPGTRLTVT.

This clone was counted once. The chain recombines TRBV6-1 with TRBJ1-5, with D possibly being TRBD1 (5 bases). V dropped 4 bases and J dropped 0 bases, with 13 bases sitting between them. Germline V gene lookup returns CDR1 MNHNS and CDR2 SASEGT. This CDR3 contains 16 residues. The CDR3 sequence is CASSGRRANSNQPQHF. CDR3 sequence (DNA): TGTGCCAGCAGTGGTCGCAGGGCAAATAGCAATCAGCCCCAGCATTTT.

The J gene is TRBJ1-2, the V gene TRBV6-1; 9 positions agree with TRBD1. CDR1 and CDR2 from the germline V gene are MNHNS and SASEGT. V dropped 5 bases and J dropped 7; count of bases not matched to a gene: 11. The CDR3 sequence is 15 residues long. The DNA of the CDR3 is TGTGCCAGCAGTCGCCGGGACAGGGTGTCCGGTGGCTACACCTTC. This gives the protein CASSRRDRVSGGYTF.

The V and J genes are TRBV6-6 and TRBJ2-2; D perhaps matches TRBD2 (6 bases). The CDR3 covers 13 residues. The V gene's germline CDR1 is MNHNY and CDR2 SVGAGI (reference sequence). V lost 7 bases and J lost 5, with 11 bases in between. In nucleotides, the CDR3 is TGTGCCAGCACCCGACTAGGGACCGGGGAGCTGTTTTTT. It translates to CASTRLGTGELFF.

This clone was seen more than once but under ten times. One end of the junction does not line up with germline, which may come from a read error. This chain joins TRBV7-7 and TRBJ2-7, with 7 nucleotides matching TRBD1. The CDR3 totals 13 residues. Per germline, CDR1 SSHAT and CDR2 FNYEAQ (reference sequence). CDR3 sequence (DNA): TGTGCTAGCAGCTTAGCGACAGGGCTGGAGCAGTACTTC. It is translated as CASSLATGLEQYF.

This clone was picked up a small number of times. V gene TRBV5-1 combines with J gene TRBJ2-1, with 8 bases lining up with TRBD1. CDR3 length equals 15 residues. The V and J ends lost 5 bases and 1 base, in that order; junction bases with no gene match: 5. The germline V gene has CDR1 SGHRS and CDR2 YFSETQ. CDR3 in DNA: TGCGCCAGCAGTCCTACAGGGGGGTCCTACAATGAGCAGTTCTTC. It codes for CASSPTGGSYNEQFF.

This clone was observed a few times. The chain couples TRBV6-5 to TRBJ2-7, with D unresolved. Deletions cut 6 bases from V and 0 bases from J, with 3 bases between. Germline V gene sequence: CDR1 MNHEY, CDR2 SVGAGI. The CDR3 extends over 11 amino acids. This chain's CDR3 is CASRGSYEQYF. The CDR3 DNA is TGTGCCAGCAGGGGCTCCTACGAGCAGTACTTC.

The V and J genes are TRBV5-5 and TRBJ2-1; TRBD2 matches 10 bases. The CDR3 sequence is 15 residues long. Germline V CDR1 and CDR2: SGHKS, YYEKEE (reference sequence). J gave up 4 bases and V 0 bases, and 1 base lay outside the gene matches. This chain's CDR3 is CASSLVAGGYNEQFF. Written as DNA, the CDR3 is TGTGCCAGCAGCTTGGTAGCGGGGGGTTACAATGAGCAGTTCTTC.

The chain combines TRBV11-2 with TRBJ2-2; D gene ambiguous. The CDR3 runs to 16 residues. Trimming stripped 0 bases from V and 1 base from J, with 9 bases between. CDR1 SGHAT and CDR2 FQNNGV come from the germline V gene. The CDR3 protein is CASSLEPPLNTGELFF. The CDR3 nucleotides are TGTGCCAGCAGCTTAGAGCCGCCCCTGAACACCGGGGAGCTGTTTTTT. The full variable domain, its missing parts supplied by reference TRBV11-2 and TRBJ2-2, is EAGVAQSPRYKIIEKRQSVAFWCNPISGHATLYWYQQILGQGPKLLIQFQNNGVVDDSQLPKDRFSAERLKGVDSTLKIQPAKLEDSAVYLCASSLEPPLNTGELFFGEGSRLTVL.

This clone occurred a few times. The CDR3 region has the DNA TGTGCCAGCAGCCCTGGGGGGGAGCCCTCCTACGAGCAGTACTTC. Its translation: CASSPGGEPSYEQYF. The genes are TRBV25-1 and TRBJ2-7; TRBD2 matches 7 bases. CDR1 MGHDK and CDR2 SYGVNS come from the germline V gene. The CDR3 has 15 amino acids. V lost 6 bases to trimming and J lost 0 bases; unmatched junction nucleotides: 8.

The rearrangement links TRBV2 to TRBJ2-3; no clear D. Looked up from germline, CDR1 is SNHLY and CDR2 is FYNNEI. V was cut by 3 bases and J by 3 bases, with 10 bases left in between. This CDR3 contains 14 residues. The CDR3 DNA reads TGTGCCAGCAGTGATTTGTCTGGGACAGATACGCAGTATTTT. Its protein product is CASSDLSGTDTQYF.

This clone has only one observation. The chain has TRBV7-2 and TRBJ2-7; 7 bases line up with TRBD2. The germline V gene has CDR1 SGHTA and CDR2 FQGNSA. Unmatched junction bases numbered 6, after V lost 1 base and J lost 0 bases. This CDR3 has 16 residues. The CDR3 DNA is TGTGCCAGCAGCTTAGTAGCGGGTCCCAACTCCTACGAGCAGTACTTC. Its translation: CASSLVAGPNSYEQYF.

The chain employs TRBV6-6 and TRBJ2-1; unclear D gene. V shed 0 bases and J shed 9 bases, with 15 bases lying between them. CDR1 MNHNY and CDR2 SVGAGI come from the germline V gene (reference sequence). The CDR3 loop spans 15 amino acids. CDR3 in amino acids: CASSYSGSDRSEQFF. CDR3 bases: TGTGCCAGCAGTTACTCGGGTTCGGATCGGTCTGAGCAGTTCTTC.

Only one count was recorded for this clone. The chain joins TRBV30 to TRBJ2-5, with D unresolved. Trimming cost V 1 base and J 4 bases, with 7 bases left between them. This CDR3 contains 12 residues. The V gene's germline CDR1 is GTSNPN and CDR2 SVGIG (reference sequence). The CDR3 DNA reads as TGTGCCTGGAGTGGCAATCTAGAGACCCAGTACTTC. Its protein product is CAWSGNLETQYF.

This clone was detected a few times. V usage is TRBV10-1 and J usage is TRBJ2-5; TRBD2 agrees at 8 bases. The junction had 8 bases not matched to a gene; V was cut back by 1 base and J by 4 bases. Germline CDR1 is WNHNN and CDR2 is SYGVQD (reference sequence). The CDR3 is 16 residues long. CDR3 region: CASSEYGSGTGETQYF. The DNA of the CDR3 is TGCGCCAGCAGTGAGTATGGTAGCGGGACCGGAGAGACCCAGTACTTC.

The rearrangement links TRBV14 to TRBJ2-4, with 7 bases lining up with TRBD1. V lost 2 bases to trimming and J lost 7 bases; unmatched junction nucleotides: 8. Germline CDR1 is SGHDN and CDR2 is FVKESK. This CDR3 has 15 residues. This CDR3 is CASSQSGQWVNIQYF. CDR3 nucleotide sequence: TGTGCCAGCAGCCAATCGGGACAGTGGGTGAACATTCAGTACTTC. Together with reference TRBV14 and TRBJ2-4, the CDR3 gives the full variable domain: EAGVTQFPSHSVIEKGQTVTLRCDPISGHDNLYWYRRVMGKEIKFLLHFVKESKQDESGMPNNRFLAERTGGTYSTLKVQPAELEDSGVYFCASSQSGQWVNIQYFGAGTRLSVL.

This chain uses TRBV28 with TRBJ1-3; 9 bases map to TRBD1. From germline, CDR1 is MDHEN and CDR2 SYDVKM. The CDR3 runs to 16 residues. J was trimmed by 3 bases and V by 6 bases; bases with no gene match: 9. The CDR3 DNA sequence: TGTGCCAGCAGCCCGTCCCGGGACAGGGTTGGAAACACCATATATTTT. Residues: CASSPSRDRVGNTIYF.

Only a few counts were recorded for this clone. J is TRBJ1-1 and V is TRBV11-3; no clear D gene. Trimming removed 8 bases at V and 4 bases at J, with 8 bases between. There are 11 residues in the CDR3. Germline V gene data show CDR1 as SGHNT and CDR2 as YENEEA. CDR3 DNA sequence: TGTGCCAGCCATCTGGGCACTGAAGCTTTCTTT. This codes for CASHLGTEAFF. The variable domain in full, with the rest retrieved from reference TRBV11-3 and TRBJ1-1, is EAGVVQSPRYKIIEKKQPVAFWCNPISGHNTLYWYLQNLGQGPELLIRYENEEAVDDSQLPKDRFSAERLKGVDSTLKIQPAELGDSAVYLCASHLGTEAFFGQGTRLTVV.

This chain joins TRBV7-9 and TRBJ1-4, with no clear D. The CDR3 sequence is 16 residues long. V was pared by 1 base and J by 4 bases, with 13 bases between. Germline lookup yields CDR1 SEHNR and CDR2 FQNEAQ (reference sequence). In nucleotides, the CDR3 is TGTGCCAGCAGCTTAGGGGTCAGCTTACTTAATGAAAAACTGTTTTTT. Translated: CASSLGVSLLNEKLFF.

With regard to this clone: A read error may account for a junction end that differs from germline. The chain is built from TRBV10-1 and TRBJ1-1; no reliable D call. Germline V gene lookup returns CDR1 WNHNN and CDR2 SYGVQD (reference sequence). The CDR3 is 12 amino acids. CDR3: CASSESEKVPRF. In DNA form, the CDR3 reads TGCGCCAGCAGTGAGTCGGAGAAGGTCCCCCGATTT.

The CDR3 spells CATKYNEQFF. The CDR3 nucleotides read TGTGCCACCAAGTACAATGAGCAGTTCTTC. The rearrangement joins TRBV25-1 to TRBJ2-1; D is unresolved. This CDR3 comprises 10 residues. Trimming cost V 10 bases and J 4 bases, with 5 bases left between them. The V gene's germline CDR1 is MGHDK and CDR2 SYGVNS.